The 26 T cell receptor beta chains presented below share a single source sample, sequenced in a study of regulatory T cells in long-lasting Graves disease. According to the study, TCR beta libraries were built with iRepertoire HTBI primers and CDR3-region Arm-PCR. TCRdb called the multiplex PCR reads again in MiXCR, with one record for every CDR3 protein. The table has 680,000 or so distinct CDR3 sequences, around 17% seen once. Described time point: newly diagnosed GD, antithyroid drugs for less than 3 months. PBMCs provided the RNA from which the TCR library was made. The same sample was also used in a study of T cells in Graves' hyperthyroidism and ophthalmopathy.

Sample: peripheral blood mononuclear cells (PBMCs), taken at new diagnosis, from a patient treated with antithyroid drugs. The receptors were sampled from a woman in her twenties or thirties with Graves disease.

The rearrangement links TRBV7-8 to TRBJ2-3; TRBD1 matches at 8 bases. Trimming cost V 8 bases and J 0 bases; bases outside gene matches: 13. The CDR3 is 17 residues long. Germline CDR1 SGHVS, CDR2 FQNEAQ. DNA for the CDR3: TGTGCCAGCTCCGAGTACGACAGGGGTATAAGCACAGATACGCAGTATTTT. Translation: CASSEYDRGISTDTQYF. Full variable domain (remainder filled in from reference TRBV7-8 and TRBJ2-3): GAGVSQSPRYKVAKRGQDVALRCDPISGHVSLFWYQQALGQGPEFLTYFQNEAQLDKSGLPSDRFFAERPEGSVSTLKIQRTQQEDSAVYLCASSEYDRGISTDTQYFGPGTRLTVL.

V and J are TRBV7-9 and TRBJ1-6; possibly TRBD1 for D (6 bases). The CDR3 spans 17 residues. In germline, CDR1 is SEHNR, CDR2 FQNEAQ (reference sequence). With 5 bases removed from V and 7 bases from J, the gap between germline ends came to 21 bases. The CDR3, as DNA: TGTGCCAGCAGCCAACCCCTCGGGGGCTTCGGGAATTCACCCCTCCACTTT. It is translated as CASSQPLGGFGNSPLHF. The complete variable domain, with remaining parts taken from reference TRBV7-9 and TRBJ1-6, reads DTGVSQNPRHKITKRGQNVTFRCDPISEHNRLYWYRQTLGQGPEFLTYFQNEAQLEKSRLLSDRFSAERPKGSFSTLEIQRTEQGDSAMYLCASSQPLGGFGNSPLHFGNGTRLTVT.

The V gene is TRBV6-2 or TRBV6-3, the J gene TRBJ1-5; a possible D gene is TRBD1 (5 bases). The CDR3 length is 15 residues. The germline V gene has CDR1 MNHEY and CDR2 SVGEGT. V was shortened by 5 bases and J by 2 bases, with 13 bases between the two germline ends. CDR3 bases: TGTGCCAGCAGTGAAGAGGGGTTAGGCAATCAGCCCCAGCATTTT. It specifies CASSEEGLGNQPQHF.

This clonotype was counted only a few times. The chain joins TRBV7-9 to TRBJ2-3; possibly TRBD2 for D (7 bases). From germline, CDR1 is SEHNR and CDR2 FQNEAQ (reference sequence). CDR3 size: 13 residues. V was trimmed by 1 base and J by 10 bases, leaving 12 bases between them. The CDR3 is CASSLEGGGAQYF. The CDR3 DNA reads TGTGCCAGCAGCTTAGAGGGGGGGGGCGCGCAGTATTTT.

In this sample, this clonotype turned up many times. V gene TRBV28 combines with J gene TRBJ2-5; a weak D match, TRBD2 (6 bases). The CDR3 loop spans 17 amino acids. The V gene's germline CDR1 is MDHEN and CDR2 SYDVKM. V lost 5 bases and J 1 base, leaving 20 bases between the germline ends. CDR3 residues: CASSPLPTGGAQETQYF. CDR3 nucleotide sequence: TGTGCCAGCAGTCCCCTACCCACCGGGGGAGCCCAAGAGACCCAGTACTTC. Together with reference TRBV28 and TRBJ2-5, the CDR3 gives the full variable domain: DVKVTQSSRYLVKRTGEKVFLECVQDMDHENMFWYRQDPGLGLRLIYFSYDVKMKEKGDIPEGYSVSREKKERFSLILESASTNQTSMYLCASSPLPTGGAQETQYFGPGTRLLVL.

This sequence joins TRBV20-1 and TRBJ2-4, with D possibly TRBD1 on 5 matching bases. The CDR3 loop spans 18 amino acids. Germline V CDR1 and CDR2: DFQATT, SNEGSKA (reference sequence). Trimming shortened V by 6 bases and J by 0 bases, and 24 bases separated the two germline ends. In DNA, the CDR3 is TGCAGTGCAGACGAAAGGGGTGTAGCAGCACTAGCCAAAAACATTCAGTACTTC. This encodes CSADERGVAALAKNIQYF.

V gene TRBV7-2 combines with J gene TRBJ1-5, with a possible D match to TRBD1 (5 bases). The V end lost 5 bases, the J end lost 3 bases, and 23 bases lay between the germline ends. The CDR3 runs to 18 residues. Per germline, CDR1 SGHTA and CDR2 FQGNSA. The DNA of the CDR3 is TGTGCCAGCAGCCCCATCATGGCTTCAGGGACCATCAATCAGCCCCAGCATTTT. It codes for CASSPIMASGTINQPQHF.

This clonotype was seen ten or more times. This CDR3 reads CSARSPSGWPGGDTQYF. The CDR3 DNA sequence: TGCAGTGCTAGATCCCCGTCTGGGTGGCCCGGCGGGGATACGCAGTATTTT. This chain joins TRBV20-1 and TRBJ2-3; possible D gene TRBD2, 5 bases. V shed 2 bases and J shed 6 bases, with 24 bases lying between them. Germline V CDR1 and CDR2: DFQATT, SNEGSKA (reference sequence). The CDR3 contains 17 residues.

The rearrangement links TRBV6-1 to TRBJ2-7; D gene ambiguous. This CDR3 contains 12 residues. The germline V gene encodes CDR1 MNHNS and CDR2 SASEGT. V was pared by 4 bases and J by 2 bases, with 6 bases between. CDR3 residues: CASSGKAYEQYF. In nucleotides, the CDR3 is TGTGCCAGCAGTGGTAAAGCCTACGAGCAGTACTTC.

This clonotype was recorded many times. This may arise from a read error, as a much more abundant clone is one base away. The chain recombines TRBV7-9 with TRBJ1-1; D is unresolved. Germline V lookup: CDR1 SEHNR, CDR2 FQNEAQ (reference sequence). The CDR3 is 12 residues long. Trimming pared 1 base from V and 5 bases from J, leaving 5 bases between. The CDR3 coding sequence is TGTGCCAGCAGCTTAGGGGAGACTGAAGCTTTCTTT. This gives the protein CASSLGETEAFF.

In this sample, this clonotype turned up many times. This chain links TRBV28 with TRBJ2-2; 7 positions agree with TRBD2. Looked up from germline, CDR1 is MDHEN and CDR2 is SYDVKM. The V segment lost 5 bases and the J segment 2 bases; nucleotides outside the gene matches: 5. CDR3 length equals 15 residues. CDR3 protein: CASSIAGVNTGELFF. DNA for the CDR3: TGTGCCAGCAGTATTGCGGGAGTTAACACCGGGGAGCTGTTTTTT.

This clonotype was observed many times. This chain connects TRBV6-1 to TRBJ2-7; 13 bases match TRBD2. With 6 bases clipped from V and 2 bases from J, the junction kept 4 bases outside the gene matches. The CDR3 is 15 residues long. Germline CDR1 MNHNS, CDR2 SASEGT. The CDR3 reads CASRRGLAGTYEQYF. The CDR3 nucleotides are TGTGCCAGCAGGAGGGGACTAGCGGGAACCTACGAGCAGTACTTC.

The rearrangement links TRBV27 to TRBJ2-5; maybe TRBD2 (5 bases). The CDR3 is 12 amino acids. Germline V gene data show CDR1 as MNHEY and CDR2 as SMNVEV (reference sequence). Trimming pared 4 bases from V and 4 bases from J, leaving 7 bases between. The CDR3, as DNA: TGTGCCAGCAGTTCCGAGGGAGAGACCCAGTACTTC. Amino acid sequence: CASSSEGETQYF.

V is TRBV27 and J is TRBJ2-1, with TRBD2 identical over 10 bases. Germline trimming cut 2 bases from V and 4 bases from J; bases unmatched to any gene: 5. The germline V gene encodes CDR1 MNHEY and CDR2 SMNVEV (reference sequence). The CDR3 has 16 amino acids. This chain's CDR3 is CASSLTAGGGYNEQFF. The CDR3, as DNA: TGTGCCAGCAGTTTAACAGCGGGAGGGGGATACAATGAGCAGTTCTTC.

About this clonotype itself: This may arise from a read error, as a much more abundant clone is one base away. The chain recombines TRBV3-1 with TRBJ2-5, with no clear D. The germline V gene has CDR1 LGHDT and CDR2 YNNKEL (reference sequence). V was shortened by 4 bases and J by 5 bases, with 14 bases between the two germline ends. This CDR3 is built from 14 residues. The CDR3, as DNA: TGTGCCAGCAGCCCAAGAGCCGAACGGGAGACCCAGTACTTC. Its translation is CASSPRAERETQYF.

There are a few counts of this clonotype. The V call is TRBV3-1, the J call TRBJ2-3, with 11 bases matching TRBD2. Per the germline V gene, CDR1 is LGHDT and CDR2 is YNNKEL (reference sequence). CDR3 length: 14 residues. Germline trimming cut 7 bases from V and 10 bases from J; bases unmatched to any gene: 10. CDR3 protein: CASTGTSGGGAQYF. The CDR3 region has the DNA TGTGCCAGCACCGGGACTAGCGGAGGCGGGGCGCAGTATTTT.

In its sample, this clonotype was seen many times. The rearrangement joins TRBV29-1 to TRBJ1-2, with a tentative D call TRBD1 (6 bases). The CDR3 is made up of 11 amino acids. Per germline, CDR1 SQVTM and CDR2 ANQGSEA. Trimming pared 2 bases from V and 14 bases from J, leaving 15 bases between. The CDR3 is CSVESGHVWTF. Written as DNA, the CDR3 is TGCAGCGTTGAATCGGGACACGTCTGGACCTTC.

The chain joins TRBV6-2 or TRBV6-3 to TRBJ2-1, with TRBD1 as a possible D gene (6 bases). The germline V gene has CDR1 MNHEY and CDR2 SVGEGT. The CDR3 covers 15 residues. The V end was cut by 0 bases, the J end by 5 bases, with 11 bases between. This CDR3 is CASSYSGRGNNEQFF. The CDR3 DNA reads as TGTGCCAGCAGTTACTCTGGCAGGGGAAACAATGAGCAGTTCTTC.

The genes are TRBV12-3 or TRBV12-4 and TRBJ1-3; maybe TRBD1 (5 bases). The CDR3 loop spans 17 amino acids. The V and J ends lost 6 bases and 4 bases respectively, with 22 bases between them. CDR3 coding DNA: TGTGCCAGCAGCCTAGACGCCGGGACGTTGTCAGGAAACACCATATATTTT. Its translation is CASSLDAGTLSGNTIYF.

This clonotype was counted many times. The chain recombines TRBV6-1 with TRBJ1-6, with TRBD1 identical over 9 bases. CDR1 MNHNS and CDR2 SASEGT come from the germline V gene. The junction had 7 bases not matched to a gene; V was cut back by 4 bases and J by 6 bases. The CDR3 spans 16 residues. The CDR3 DNA sequence: TGTGCCAGCAGTGCGGGACAGGGTCACGGTAATTCACCCCTCCACTTT. It specifies CASSAGQGHGNSPLHF.

This clonotype was seen ten or more times. The chain is built from TRBV27 and TRBJ2-7, with 13 nucleotides matching TRBD2. The CDR3 runs 15 residues. J lost 4 bases, V lost 0 bases, and 0 bases had no gene match. Germline V gene sequence: CDR1 MNHEY, CDR2 SMNVEV (reference sequence). The CDR3 reads CASSLSLAGGYEQYF. The CDR3 region has the DNA TGTGCCAGCAGTTTATCACTAGCGGGAGGGTACGAGCAGTACTTC.

Comments on this clonotype: Being one base from a much bigger clone, this may be a read error. This CDR3 fails to terminate in the conserved phenylalanine or tryptophan, so it likely reflects a read error. The V call is TRBV2, the J call TRBJ2-1; the D call may be TRBD1 or TRBD2 (6 bases each). CDR1 is SNHLY and CDR2 is FYNNEI in the germline V gene. The CDR3 is made up of 15 amino acids. Trimming removed 5 bases at V and 8 bases at J, with 19 bases between. The CDR3 here is CASSPRGLEIDEQFL. The CDR3 nucleotides are TGTGCCAGCAGTCCCCGGGGGCTTGAAATCGATGAGCAGTTCCTC.

This clonotype has more than one count but fewer than ten. V usage is TRBV24-1 and J usage is TRBJ2-1; no clear D. V was pared by 1 base and J by 6 bases, with 9 bases between. This CDR3 has 14 amino acids. Germline V gives CDR1 KGHDR, CDR2 SFDVKD. The DNA of the CDR3 is TGTGCCACCAGTGATTTTAGGCCAGGCAATGAGCAGTTCTTC. Its translation is CATSDFRPGNEQFF.

This clonotype turned up a few times. V is TRBV18 and J is TRBJ1-5; 9 bases match TRBD1. The CDR3 totals 14 residues. Germline assignment: CDR1 KGHSH and CDR2 LQKENI. J was trimmed by 6 bases and V by 6 bases; bases with no gene match: 6. The CDR3 region is CASSRTGAVQPQHF. The CDR3 DNA sequence: TGTGCCAGCTCGCGGACAGGGGCCGTTCAGCCCCAGCATTTT.

This clonotype was detected many times. The gene calls are TRBV2 and TRBJ2-7; D possibly corresponds to TRBD1 (5 bases). CDR1 SNHLY and CDR2 FYNNEI come from the germline V gene. V was shortened by 1 base and J by 5 bases, with 9 bases between the two germline ends. This CDR3 has 13 residues. The CDR3 nucleotides are TGTGCCAGCAGTGAAGGCAGGGTCCACGAGCAGTACTTC. Its translation: CASSEGRVHEQYF. Full variable domain (outside the CDR3, taken from reference TRBV2 and TRBJ2-7): EPEVTQTPSHQVTQMGQEVILRCVPISNHLYFYWYRQILGQKVEFLVSFYNNEISEKSEIFDDQFSVERPDGSNFTLKIRSTKLEDSAMYFCASSEGRVHEQYFGPGTRLTVT.

The chain uses TRBV20-1 and TRBJ2-5; TRBD1 agrees at 8 bases. V was clipped by 4 bases and J by 4 bases; unmatched bases: 2. Germline CDR1 DFQATT, CDR2 SNEGSKA (reference sequence). CDR3 length: 12 amino acids. The CDR3 nucleotides are TGCAGTGCTAACAGGGGGGTAGAGACCCAGTACTTC. Protein sequence: CSANRGVETQYF.